The 7 T cell receptor beta chains below all came from one sample that was sequenced in a study of T cell responses to AZD1222 COVID-19 vaccine (dated by TCRdb to the early 2020s). The time point label corresponds to: about 28 days (+/-7) after the second vaccine dose. Libraries were built with the immunoSEQ multiplex PCR assay. TCRdb stores this immuneACCESS table with in-frame sequences only. Part of the clones is absent; in the studies checked, under half of the shortfall reflects unresolved V genes, and no reason is known for the rest. This sample is represented by more than 90,000 clones; approximately 90% of them were singletons. Roughly 6.9% of the sample belongs to the ten largest clones. The specimen was peripheral blood, collected 28 days after the second AZD1222 dose. These receptors were taken from an adult who received the AZD1222 COVID-19 vaccine.

This clone was seen a handful of times. The rearrangement links TRBV6-4 to TRBJ2-3; 8 bases line up with TRBD2. The CDR3 runs to 14 residues. CDR1 and CDR2 (germline): MRHNA, SNTAGT. V shed 2 bases and J 11 bases; nucleotides not matched to a gene: 9. CDR3 region: CASSDGDSGTRQYF. The CDR3 DNA reads as TGTGCCAGCAGTGACGGTGATAGCGGGACGAGGCAGTATTTT.

The gene calls are TRBV5-4 and TRBJ1-1; 8 bases match TRBD1. CDR1 and CDR2 (germline): SGHNT, YYREEE (reference sequence). The CDR3 sequence is 15 residues long. V dropped 2 bases and J dropped 8; count of bases not matched to a gene: 11. In nucleotides, the CDR3 is TGTGCCAGCAGCTTTGGGACAGGCCCCGACCGGGAAGCTTTCTTT. Encoded protein: CASSFGTGPDREAFF.

The V gene is TRBV11-2, the J gene TRBJ1-6; tentatively, D is TRBD1 (6 bases). Germline V lookup: CDR1 SGHAT, CDR2 FQNNGV. The germline V and J ends were trimmed by 8 bases and 7 bases, with 6 bases remaining between them. The CDR3 is 11 residues long. CDR3 region: CASQGNSPLHF. In nucleotides, the CDR3 is TGTGCCAGCCAGGGGAATTCACCCCTCCACTTT.

The genes are TRBV5-6 and TRBJ2-5; D may be TRBD1 or TRBD2 (6 bases each). The CDR3 runs to 14 residues. Trimming removed 1 base from V and 4 bases from J, with 11 bases in between. The germline gives CDR1 SGHDT, CDR2 YYEEEE. CDR3 amino acids: CASSLWGAGETQYF. CDR3 nucleotides: TGTGCCAGCAGCTTGTGGGGGGCGGGAGAGACCCAGTACTTC.

In this sample, this clone turned up a few times. The CDR3 coding sequence is TGTGCCAGCAGCCTACGAGACAGGGTAGGCTACACCTTC. As protein: CASSLRDRVGYTF. The gene calls are TRBV12-3 or TRBV12-4 and TRBJ1-2; 7 bases fit TRBD1. Unmatched junction bases numbered 9, after V lost 6 bases and J lost 8 bases. This CDR3 has 13 amino acids.

The V call is TRBV5-6, the J call TRBJ2-7; 7 nucleotides match TRBD1. The V gene end was trimmed by 4 bases and the J gene end by 6 bases; junction bases not matched to a gene: 7. The CDR3 contains 13 residues. Germline V gene data show CDR1 as SGHDT and CDR2 as YYEEEE. The CDR3 DNA follows: TGTGCCAGCAGCCCCGACAGGGTCGGCGAGCAGTACTTC. It codes for CASSPDRVGEQYF.

The chain recombines TRBV24-1 with TRBJ1-5; 10 bases agree with TRBD1. This CDR3 is 16 amino acids long. The V gene end was trimmed by 3 bases and the J gene end by 2 bases; junction bases not matched to a gene: 3. In germline, CDR1 is KGHDR, CDR2 SFDVKD. Here the CDR3 DNA reads TGTGCCACCAGTGATGGGGGGACAGGGGGCAATCAGCCCCAGCATTTT. This translates into CATSDGGTGGNQPQHF.